This T cell receptor beta chain derives from a study of CXCR3-negative and CXCR3-positive naive CD8 T cells (dated by TCRdb to the late 2010s). Regarding the research as a whole: In total, 130 million to 150 million TRB reads were obtained, which works out to roughly 1.5 +/- 0.3 million reads per library. TRBV-TRBJ cluster analysis included naive subsets from about five donors and memory cells from 3 donors. The diversity and physicochemical repertoire analyses included some 11 donors pooled from two independent experiments. What the authors observed across the whole study: Repertoire diversity was comparably high in both naive subsets but much lower in memory CD8+ T cells. Similar TRBV-TRBJ usage was shown by naive CXCR3-negative and CXCR3-positive cells from the same donor, whereas distinct patterns were shown by memory cells. Compared with CXCR3-negative naive cells, CXCR3-positive naive cells had TRB CDR3s with higher hydrophobicity (lower Kidera factor 4), lower energy, and higher strength and volume indices. Because surface CD5, which is linked to self-reactivity in mice, was comparable between the naive subsets, TCR interaction strength was also inferred from TRB CDR3 physicochemical properties. Freshly isolated PBMCs were used for most assays because CXCR3 expression partially decreased after cryopreservation.

Each CD8+ T cell subset was flow-sorted in triplicate, and 300,000 cells per subset were placed directly into RLT lysis buffer. To exclude memory contaminants, naive CD8+ T cells were stringently defined as CD45RO-CCR7+CD27+CD95-. Standard density gradient centrifugation was used to isolate peripheral blood mononuclear cells from buffy coats. Naive CXCR3-negative and CXCR3-positive CD8+ T cells were flow-sorted on a FACSAria III. Total RNA was extracted from sorted cells using an RNeasy Mini Kit. These reads were obtained on a NextSeq 550. The Human TCR Profiling Kit (MiLaboratory) was used to make UMI-labeled 5' RACE TRB cDNA libraries. The full amount of extracted RNA was used for cDNA synthesis, and the full amount of resulting cDNA was used for PCR amplification. Libraries were prepared in parallel with an identical number of PCR cycles. As for the authors' bioinformatics: With a requirement of at least two reads per UMI, MIGEC and MiXCR extracted about 52,000 +/- 9,100 unique UMI-labeled TRB cDNA molecules per library. Each library averaged roughly 36,000 +/- 9,600 functional in-frame TRB CDR3 nucleotide clonotypes without stop codons. Diversity metrics, including normalized Shannon-Wiener and Chao1, were computed in VDJtools after downsampling to 5000 UMI-labeled TRB molecules per sample. Clonotype-size-weighted physicochemical properties of the central five CDR3 residues (interaction energy, strength, volume and Kidera factor 4) were computed in VDJtools. The reads were reprocessed in TCRdb, with one entry per CDR3 protein sequence and no accompanying DNA. TCRdb, not the original authors, processed these V and J calls. The sample has tens of thousands of distinct CDR3 sequences on record. The ten largest clones capture 0.5% to 0.6% of the sample.

The CDR3 starts with the cysteine, ends with the phenylalanine, and has 21 residues. A DNA sequence was not provided. In the germline V gene, CDR1 corresponds to SQVTM and CDR2 to ANQGSEA. Remarks on this clonotype: Its specific antigen is unknown.

The sequenced sample consisted of naive CXCR3+ CD8+ T cells from blood. The cell subset or site label, read with the paper, signifies: CD45RO-CCR7+CD27+CD95- naive CD8+ T cells expressing CXCR3 (TNR3+). Rearrangement joined TRBV29-1 to TRBJ2-2. This sequence originates from a human donor in good health. Some clones in this sample may be carry-over from other donors' samples. The CDR3 loop reads CSVEDPNGGGRQAINTGELFF.